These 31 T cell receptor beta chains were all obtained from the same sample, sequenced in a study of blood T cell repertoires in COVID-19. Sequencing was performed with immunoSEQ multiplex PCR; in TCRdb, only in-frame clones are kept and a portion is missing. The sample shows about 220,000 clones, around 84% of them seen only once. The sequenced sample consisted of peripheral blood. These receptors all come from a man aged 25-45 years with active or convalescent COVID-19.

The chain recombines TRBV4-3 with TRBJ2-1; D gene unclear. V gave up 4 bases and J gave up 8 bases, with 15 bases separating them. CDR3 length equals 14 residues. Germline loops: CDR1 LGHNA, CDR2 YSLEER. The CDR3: CASSPRPNPDEQFF. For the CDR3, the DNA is TGCGCCAGCAGCCCCAGGCCTAATCCGGATGAGCAGTTCTTC.

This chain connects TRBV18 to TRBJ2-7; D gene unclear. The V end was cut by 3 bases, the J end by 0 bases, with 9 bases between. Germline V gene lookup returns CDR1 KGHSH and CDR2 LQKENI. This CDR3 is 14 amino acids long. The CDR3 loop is CASSPGRISYEQYF. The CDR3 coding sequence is TGTGCCAGCTCACCGGGCCGGATCTCCTACGAGCAGTACTTC. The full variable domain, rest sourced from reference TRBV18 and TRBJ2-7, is NAGVMQNPRHLVRRRGQEARLRCSPMKGHSHVYWYRQLPEEGLKFMVYLQKENIIDESGMPKERFSAEFPKEGPSILRIQQVVRGDSAAYFCASSPGRISYEQYFGPGTRLTVT.

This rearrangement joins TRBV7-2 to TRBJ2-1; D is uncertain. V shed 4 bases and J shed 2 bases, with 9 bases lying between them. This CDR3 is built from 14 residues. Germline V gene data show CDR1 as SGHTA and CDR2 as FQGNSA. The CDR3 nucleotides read TGTGCCAGCAGCTCCAATTCCCCCTACAATGAGCAGTTCTTC. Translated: CASSSNSPYNEQFF.

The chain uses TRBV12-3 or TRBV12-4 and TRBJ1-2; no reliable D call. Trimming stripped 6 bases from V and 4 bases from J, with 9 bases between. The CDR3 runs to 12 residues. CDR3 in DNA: TGTGCCAGCAGCGCGTACGGCTATGGCTACACCTTC. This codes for CASSAYGYGYTF.

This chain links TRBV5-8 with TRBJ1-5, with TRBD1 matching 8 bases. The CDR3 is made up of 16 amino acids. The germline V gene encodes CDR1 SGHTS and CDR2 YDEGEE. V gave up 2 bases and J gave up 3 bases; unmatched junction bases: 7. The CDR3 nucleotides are TGTGCCAGCAGCTTAGGACAGGGACCGCACAATCAGCCCCAGCATTTT. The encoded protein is CASSLGQGPHNQPQHF.

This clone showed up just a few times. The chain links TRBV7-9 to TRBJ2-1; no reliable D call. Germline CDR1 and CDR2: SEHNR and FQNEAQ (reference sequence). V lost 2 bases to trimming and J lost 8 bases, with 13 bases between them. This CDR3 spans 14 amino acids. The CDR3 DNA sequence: TGTGCCAGCAGCTTAAGTCGCGGTACTGATGAGCAGTTCTTC. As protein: CASSLSRGTDEQFF.

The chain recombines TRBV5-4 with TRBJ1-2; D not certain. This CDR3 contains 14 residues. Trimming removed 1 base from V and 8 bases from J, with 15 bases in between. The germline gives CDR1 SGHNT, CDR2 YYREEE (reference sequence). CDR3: CASSLSLERPGYTF. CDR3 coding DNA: TGTGCCAGCAGCTTGTCCCTCGAGAGGCCAGGCTACACCTTC.

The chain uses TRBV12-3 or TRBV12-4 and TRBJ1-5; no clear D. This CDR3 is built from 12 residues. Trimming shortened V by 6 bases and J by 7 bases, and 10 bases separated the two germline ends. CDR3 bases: TGTGCCAGCAGGGAGGGATCCCAGCCCCAGCATTTT. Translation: CASREGSQPQHF.

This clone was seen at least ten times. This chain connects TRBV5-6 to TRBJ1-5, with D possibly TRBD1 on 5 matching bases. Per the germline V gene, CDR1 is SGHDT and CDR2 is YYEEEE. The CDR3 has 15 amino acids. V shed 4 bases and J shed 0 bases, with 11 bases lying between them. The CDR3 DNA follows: TGTGCCAGCAGCCTTCGACAGCATAGCAATCAGCCCCAGCATTTT. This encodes CASSLRQHSNQPQHF. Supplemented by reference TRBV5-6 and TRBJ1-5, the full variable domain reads DAGVTQSPTHLIKTRGQQVTLRCSPKSGHDTVSWYQQALGQGPQFIFQYYEEEERQRGNFPDRFSGHQFPNYSSELNVNALLLGDSALYLCASSLRQHSNQPQHFGDGTRLSIL.

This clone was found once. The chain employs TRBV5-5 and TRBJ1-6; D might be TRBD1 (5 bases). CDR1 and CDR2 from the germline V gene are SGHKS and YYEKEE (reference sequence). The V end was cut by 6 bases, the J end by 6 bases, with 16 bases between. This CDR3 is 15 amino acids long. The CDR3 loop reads CASNRPGRGNSPLHF. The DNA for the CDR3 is TGTGCCAGCAACCGACCGGGGCGGGGTAATTCACCCCTCCACTTT. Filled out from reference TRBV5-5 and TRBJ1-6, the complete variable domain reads DAGVTQSPTHLIKTRGQQVTLRCSPISGHKSVSWYQQVLGQGPQFIFQYYEKEERGRGNFPDRFSARQFPNYSSELNVNALLLGDSALYLCASNRPGRGNSPLHFGNGTRLTVT.

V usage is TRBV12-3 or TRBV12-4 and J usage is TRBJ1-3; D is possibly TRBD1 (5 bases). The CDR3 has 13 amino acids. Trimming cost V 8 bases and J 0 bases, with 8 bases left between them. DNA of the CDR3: TGTGCCAGCTCGACAGCCTCTGGAAACACCATATATTTT. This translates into CASSTASGNTIYF.

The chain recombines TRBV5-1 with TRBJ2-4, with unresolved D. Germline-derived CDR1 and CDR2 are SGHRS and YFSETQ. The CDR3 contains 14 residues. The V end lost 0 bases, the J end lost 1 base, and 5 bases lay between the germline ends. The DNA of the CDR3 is TGCGCCAGCAGCTTGGCGGAGGCCAAAAACATTCAGTACTTC. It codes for CASSLAEAKNIQYF.

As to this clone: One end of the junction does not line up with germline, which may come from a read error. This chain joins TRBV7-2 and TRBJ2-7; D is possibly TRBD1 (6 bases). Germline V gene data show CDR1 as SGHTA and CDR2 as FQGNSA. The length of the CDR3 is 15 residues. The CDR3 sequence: CASSEWTVGSSEQYF. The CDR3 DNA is TGTGCCAGCAGCGAATGGACAGTGGGCTCCTCCGAGCAGTACTTC.

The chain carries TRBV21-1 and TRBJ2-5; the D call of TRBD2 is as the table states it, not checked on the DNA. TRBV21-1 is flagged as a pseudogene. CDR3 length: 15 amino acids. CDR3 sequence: CASRVPLREGETQYF. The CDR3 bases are TGTGCCAGCAGAGTCCCGCTACGGGAAGGGGAGACCCAGTACTTC.

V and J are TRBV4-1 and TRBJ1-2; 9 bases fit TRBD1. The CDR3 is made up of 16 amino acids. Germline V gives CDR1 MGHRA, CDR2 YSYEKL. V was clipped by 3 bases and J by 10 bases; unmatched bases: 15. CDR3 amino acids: CASSQEAGQGYRHYTF. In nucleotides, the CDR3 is TGCGCCAGCAGCCAGGAAGCGGGACAGGGATATAGGCACTACACCTTC.

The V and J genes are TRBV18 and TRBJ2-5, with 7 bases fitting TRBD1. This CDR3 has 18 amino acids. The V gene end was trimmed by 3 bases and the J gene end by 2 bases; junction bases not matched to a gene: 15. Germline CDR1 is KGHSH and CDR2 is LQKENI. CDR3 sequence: CASSPLPPNRGNQETQYF. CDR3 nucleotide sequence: TGTGCCAGCTCACCCTTACCCCCTAACAGGGGAAATCAAGAGACCCAGTACTTC.

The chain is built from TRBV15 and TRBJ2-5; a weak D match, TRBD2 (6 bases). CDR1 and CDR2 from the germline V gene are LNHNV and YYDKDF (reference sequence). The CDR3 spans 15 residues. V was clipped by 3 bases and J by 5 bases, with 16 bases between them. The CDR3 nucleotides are TGTGCCACCAGCAGGGATGGCCCGGGGGTCGAGACCCAGTACTTC. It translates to CATSRDGPGVETQYF.

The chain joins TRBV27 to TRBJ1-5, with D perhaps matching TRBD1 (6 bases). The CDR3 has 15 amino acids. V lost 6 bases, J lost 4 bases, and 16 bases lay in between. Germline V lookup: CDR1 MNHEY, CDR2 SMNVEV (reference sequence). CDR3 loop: CASRSQGTLNQPQHF. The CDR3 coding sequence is TGTGCCAGCAGATCTCAGGGGACACTTAATCAGCCCCAGCATTTT.

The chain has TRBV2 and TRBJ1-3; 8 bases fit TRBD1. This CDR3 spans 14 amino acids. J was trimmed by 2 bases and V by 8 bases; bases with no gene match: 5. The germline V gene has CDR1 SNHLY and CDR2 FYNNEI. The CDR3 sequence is CASLGDRPGNTIYF. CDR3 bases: TGTGCCAGCTTAGGGGACAGGCCTGGAAACACCATATATTTT.

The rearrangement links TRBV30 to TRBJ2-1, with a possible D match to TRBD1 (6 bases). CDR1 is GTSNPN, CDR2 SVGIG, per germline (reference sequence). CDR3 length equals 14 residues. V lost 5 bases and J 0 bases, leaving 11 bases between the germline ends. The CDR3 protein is CAWATGHSYNEQFF. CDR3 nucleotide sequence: TGTGCCTGGGCAACAGGGCACTCCTACAATGAGCAGTTCTTC. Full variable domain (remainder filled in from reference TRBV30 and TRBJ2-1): SQTIHQWPATLVQPVGSPLSLECTVEGTSNPNLYWYRQAAGRGLQLLFYSVGIGQISSEVPQNLSASRPQDRQFILSSKKLLLSDSGFYLCAWATGHSYNEQFFGPGTRLTVL.

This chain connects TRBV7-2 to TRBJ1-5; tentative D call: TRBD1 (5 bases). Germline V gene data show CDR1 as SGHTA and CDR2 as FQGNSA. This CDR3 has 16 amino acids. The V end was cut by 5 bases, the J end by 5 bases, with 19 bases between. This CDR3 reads CASSPHSWGGDQPQHF. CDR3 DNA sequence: TGTGCCAGCAGCCCGCACTCCTGGGGGGGGGATCAGCCCCAGCATTTT.

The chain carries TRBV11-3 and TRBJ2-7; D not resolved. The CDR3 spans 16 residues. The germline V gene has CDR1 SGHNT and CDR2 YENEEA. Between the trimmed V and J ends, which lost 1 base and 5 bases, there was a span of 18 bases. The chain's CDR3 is CASSLALLELRDEQYF. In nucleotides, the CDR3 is TGTGCCAGCAGCTTAGCCCTACTGGAACTTCGGGACGAGCAGTACTTC.

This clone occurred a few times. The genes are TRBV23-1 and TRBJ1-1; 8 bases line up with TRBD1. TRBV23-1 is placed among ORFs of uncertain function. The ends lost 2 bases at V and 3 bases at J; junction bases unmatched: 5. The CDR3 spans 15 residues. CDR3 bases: TGCGCCAGCAGTCAACTTCAGGGGGCGGACACTGAAGCTTTCTTT. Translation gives CASSQLQGADTEAFF.

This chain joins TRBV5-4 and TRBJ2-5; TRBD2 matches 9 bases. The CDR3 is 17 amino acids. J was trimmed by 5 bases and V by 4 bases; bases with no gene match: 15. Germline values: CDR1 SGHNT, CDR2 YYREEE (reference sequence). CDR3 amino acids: CASSPNPGAGGGETQYF. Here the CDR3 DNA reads TGTGCCAGCAGCCCGAACCCCGGAGCGGGGGGCGGGGAGACCCAGTACTTC.

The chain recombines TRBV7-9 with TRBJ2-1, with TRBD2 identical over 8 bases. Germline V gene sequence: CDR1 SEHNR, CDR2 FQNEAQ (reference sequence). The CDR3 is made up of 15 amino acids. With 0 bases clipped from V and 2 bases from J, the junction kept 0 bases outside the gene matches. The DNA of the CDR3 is TGTGCCAGCAGCTTAGCAGCGGGAGCCTACAATGAGCAGTTCTTC. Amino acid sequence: CASSLAAGAYNEQFF.

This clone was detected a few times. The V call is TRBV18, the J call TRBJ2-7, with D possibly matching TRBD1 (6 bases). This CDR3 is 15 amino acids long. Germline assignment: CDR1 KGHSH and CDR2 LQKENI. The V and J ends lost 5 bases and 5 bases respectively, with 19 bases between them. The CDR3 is CASSTNREGSNEQYF. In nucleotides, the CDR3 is TGTGCCAGCTCAACCAACAGGGAAGGTAGCAACGAGCAGTACTTC. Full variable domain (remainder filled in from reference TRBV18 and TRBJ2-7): NAGVMQNPRHLVRRRGQEARLRCSPMKGHSHVYWYRQLPEEGLKFMVYLQKENIIDESGMPKERFSAEFPKEGPSILRIQQVVRGDSAAYFCASSTNREGSNEQYFGPGTRLTVT.

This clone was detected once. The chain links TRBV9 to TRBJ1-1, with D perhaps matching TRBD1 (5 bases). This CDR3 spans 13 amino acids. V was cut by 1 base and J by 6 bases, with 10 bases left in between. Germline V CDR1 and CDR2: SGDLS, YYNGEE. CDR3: CASSVRQGSEAFF. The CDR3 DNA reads TGTGCCAGCAGCGTAAGGCAGGGATCTGAAGCTTTCTTT.

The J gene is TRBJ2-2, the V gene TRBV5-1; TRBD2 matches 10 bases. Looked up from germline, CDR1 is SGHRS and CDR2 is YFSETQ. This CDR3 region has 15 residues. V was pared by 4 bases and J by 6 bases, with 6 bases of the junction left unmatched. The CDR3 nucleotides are TGCGCCAGCAGCGTAACTAGCGGGACGTCCGGGGAGCTGTTTTTT. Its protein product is CASSVTSGTSGELFF.

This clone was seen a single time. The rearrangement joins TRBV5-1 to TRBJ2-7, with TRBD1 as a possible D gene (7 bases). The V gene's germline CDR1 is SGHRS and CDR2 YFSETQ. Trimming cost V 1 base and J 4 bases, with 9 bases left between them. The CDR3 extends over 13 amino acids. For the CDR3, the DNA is TGCGCCAGCAGCTTGCAGGGGGGATACGAGCAGTACTTC. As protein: CASSLQGGYEQYF.

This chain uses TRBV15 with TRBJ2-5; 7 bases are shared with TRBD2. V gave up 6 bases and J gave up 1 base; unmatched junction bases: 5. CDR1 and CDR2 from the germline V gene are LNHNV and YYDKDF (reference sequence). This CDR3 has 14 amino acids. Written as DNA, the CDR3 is TGTGCCACCAGGTTAGCGGGCCTCCAAGAGACCCAGTACTTC. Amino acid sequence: CATRLAGLQETQYF.

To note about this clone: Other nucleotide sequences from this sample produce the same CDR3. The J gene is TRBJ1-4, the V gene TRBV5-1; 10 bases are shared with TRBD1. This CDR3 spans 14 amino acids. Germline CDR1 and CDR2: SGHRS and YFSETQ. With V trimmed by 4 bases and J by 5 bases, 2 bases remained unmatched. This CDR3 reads CASSAGQGNEKLFF. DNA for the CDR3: TGCGCCAGCAGCGCGGGACAGGGGAATGAAAAACTGTTTTTT.